Sequencing of this TCR beta chain was carried out in a study of T cell clusters in autoimmune cytopenias (dated by TCRdb to between 2019 and 2020). Background for the entire study: A median TRB sequencing depth of roughly 52,000 reads per sample was reached, and a median of 2,350 distinct TRB clonotypes per sample was obtained. In autoimmune cytopenia patients, peripheral blood TRB and IGH repertoires were sequenced during active disease and over treatment follow-up, together with healthy, CLL and autoimmune hepatitis controls. The goal of the study was to determine whether autoimmune cytopenia patients have a disease-specific immune repertoire signature that could serve as a blood-based biomarker. On the study overall, not on this receptor specifically: The T cell clusters were only ever defined in silico, so experimental validation of their functional role was still needed. TRB repertoire shifts, with less even repertoires observed in secondary cytopenia and CLL, were mostly attributed to lymphoma bias rather than autoimmunity. In the comparison of secondary cytopenia with CLL, no cluster-lack signature showed up, apparently because the dominant lymphoma-associated repertoire masked the signature. Almost three-fold more exclusive TRB clusters were observed in healthy donors than in active autoimmune hepatitis patients, consistent with an autoimmunity-wide signature. The GLIPH analysis suggested a lack of physiological T cell clusters in primary autoimmune cytopenia patients, since some 46 clusters were exclusive to healthy donors whereas 17 were exclusive to patients.

TRB rearrangements were amplified by multiplex PCR following a touch-down protocol, with the TRB-A and TRB-B primer pools mixed in one tube. Two consecutive PCR reactions with Phusion HS II polymerase added Illumina adapters and sample indices to the amplicons. The amplicons were gel-purified using the NucleoSpin Gel and PCR Clean-up kit, after which quantification was performed by Qubit and quality was checked on an Agilent 2100 Bioanalyzer. Sequencing of the libraries was done on an Illumina MiSeq with paired-end, single-indexed, 600-cycle runs. In the authors' own workflow: TRB reads were aligned and assembled with MiXCR version 2.1.12 using the default MiXCR reference library. A clone was defined by each unique CDR3 nucleotide sequence, and the analysis included only productive sequences supported by at least two reads. Alpha-parameterized diversity profiles (alpha 0 to 5), including the Shannon (alpha 1) and Simpson (alpha 2) indices, were computed with an R script to assess repertoire diversity. The tcR package was used to compute combinatorial TRB VJ usage, which was then compared between cohorts by principal component analysis with ade4. GLIPH was used to cluster TCRbeta CDR3s in pairs of cohorts matched for age and read depth, and a Wilcoxon test was used to compare cluster frequencies. TCRdb reprocessed the reads, reporting each CDR3 protein sequence once and no DNA. TCRdb, rather than the study authors, made the V and J calls. This sample's table has entries for around 4,000 distinct CDR3 sequences. About 15% of the sample lies in the top ten.

Regarding this clonotype: What antigen it recognizes has not been identified.

The CDR1 and CDR2 encoded by the germline V gene are LGHNA and YNFKEQ. The CDR3 contains 14 residues, cysteine and phenylalanine counted. No DNA was logged. Each sample's TRB amplification started from approximately 240 ng of peripheral blood genomic DNA, which corresponds to 35,000 to 45,000 genome equivalents. Sequencing was carried out using peripheral blood. Here the chain combines TRBV4-2 and TRBJ2-4. This clonotype originated in a human donor with an autoimmune cytopenia or autoimmune hepatitis (not recorded which). The CDR3 protein is CASSQGGSENIQYF.